This T cell receptor (beta chain) is drawn from a study of cytomegalovirus exposure and HLA in healthy donors. The PCR made use of 60 Vbeta and 13 Jbeta primers. Repertoires were generated with immunoSEQ multiplex PCR, while TCRdb's copy carries only in-frame clones and drops some. The table shows about 110,000 clones, with 75% to 80% occurring only once. The V end lost 0 bases, the J end lost 10 bases, and 14 bases lay between the germline ends. Germline lookup yields CDR1 SGHNT and CDR2 YYREEE (reference sequence). This CDR3 region has 14 residues. The clonotype originates from a woman aged 25 to 39 in good health and CMV-seronegative. The sequencing sample was made of PBMCs. The chain couples TRBV5-4 to TRBJ2-4, with a weak D call TRBD1 (6 bases). The DNA of the CDR3 is TGTGCCAGCAGCTTGGTGGCAGGGGATGGGATTCAGTACTTC. Its protein is CASSLVAGDGIQYF.